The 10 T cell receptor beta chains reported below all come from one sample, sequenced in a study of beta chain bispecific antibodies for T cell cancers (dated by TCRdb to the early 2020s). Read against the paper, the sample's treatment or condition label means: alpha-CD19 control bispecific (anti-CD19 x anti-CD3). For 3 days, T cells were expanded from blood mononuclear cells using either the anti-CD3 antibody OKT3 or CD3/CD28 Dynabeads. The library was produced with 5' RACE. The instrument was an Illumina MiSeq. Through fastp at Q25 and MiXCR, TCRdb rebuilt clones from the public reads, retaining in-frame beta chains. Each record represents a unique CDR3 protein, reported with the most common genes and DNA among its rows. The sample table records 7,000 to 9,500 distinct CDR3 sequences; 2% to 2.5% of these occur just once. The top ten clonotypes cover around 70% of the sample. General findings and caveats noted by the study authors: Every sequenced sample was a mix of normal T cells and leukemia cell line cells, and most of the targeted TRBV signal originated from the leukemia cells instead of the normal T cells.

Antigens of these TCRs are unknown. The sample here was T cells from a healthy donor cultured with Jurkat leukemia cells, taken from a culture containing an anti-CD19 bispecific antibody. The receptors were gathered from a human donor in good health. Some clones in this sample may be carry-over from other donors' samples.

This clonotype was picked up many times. The CDR3 sequence is CSARDRAGIRTDTQYF. CDR3 bases: TGCAGTGCTAGAGATAGGGCAGGGATCCGCACAGATACGCAGTATTTT. V usage is TRBV20-1 and J usage is TRBJ2-3; D may be TRBD1 (5 bases). Trimming removed 0 bases at V and 1 base at J, with 14 bases between. There are 16 residues in the CDR3. Germline CDR1 is DFQATT and CDR2 is SNEGSKA (reference sequence).

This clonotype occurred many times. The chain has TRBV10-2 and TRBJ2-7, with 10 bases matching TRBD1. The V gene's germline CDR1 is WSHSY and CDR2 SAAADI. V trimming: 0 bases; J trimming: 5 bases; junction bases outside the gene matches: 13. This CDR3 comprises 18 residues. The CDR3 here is CASSESLTGGSLENEQYF. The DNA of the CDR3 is TGCGCCAGCAGTGAGTCCTTGACAGGGGGCTCTTTGGAAAACGAGCAGTACTTC.

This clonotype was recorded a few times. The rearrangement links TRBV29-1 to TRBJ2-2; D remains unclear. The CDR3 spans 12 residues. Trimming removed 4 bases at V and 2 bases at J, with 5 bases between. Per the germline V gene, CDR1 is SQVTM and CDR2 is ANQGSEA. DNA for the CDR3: TGCAGCGTTGTACAAAACACCGGGGAGCTGTTTTTT. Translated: CSVVQNTGELFF.

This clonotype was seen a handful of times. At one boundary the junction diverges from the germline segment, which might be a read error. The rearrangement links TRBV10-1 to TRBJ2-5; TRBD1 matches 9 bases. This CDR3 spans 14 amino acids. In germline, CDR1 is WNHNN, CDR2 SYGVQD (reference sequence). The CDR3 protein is CTSRRGTGRKTQYF. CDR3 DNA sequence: TGCACCAGCAGGAGAGGGACAGGGAGAAAGACCCAGTACTTC.

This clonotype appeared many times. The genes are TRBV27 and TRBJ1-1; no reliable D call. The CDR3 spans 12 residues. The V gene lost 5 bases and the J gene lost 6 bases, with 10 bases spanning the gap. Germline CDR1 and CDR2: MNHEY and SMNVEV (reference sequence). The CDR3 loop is CASSPRFPEAFF. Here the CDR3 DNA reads TGTGCCAGCAGTCCCCGTTTCCCTGAAGCTTTCTTT.

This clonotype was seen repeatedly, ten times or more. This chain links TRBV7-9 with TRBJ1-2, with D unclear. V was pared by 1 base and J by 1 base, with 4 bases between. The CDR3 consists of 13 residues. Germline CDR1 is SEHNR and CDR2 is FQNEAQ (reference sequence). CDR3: CASSLENNYGYTF. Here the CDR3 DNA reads TGTGCCAGCAGCTTAGAGAATAACTATGGCTACACCTTC.

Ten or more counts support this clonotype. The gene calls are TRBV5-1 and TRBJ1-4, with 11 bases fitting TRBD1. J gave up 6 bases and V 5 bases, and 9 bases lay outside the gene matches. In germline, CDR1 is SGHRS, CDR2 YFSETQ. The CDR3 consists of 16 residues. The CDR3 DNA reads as TGCGCCAGCAGAGCCGGACAGGGGGCGCGTTATGAAAAACTGTTTTTT. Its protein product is CASRAGQGARYEKLFF.

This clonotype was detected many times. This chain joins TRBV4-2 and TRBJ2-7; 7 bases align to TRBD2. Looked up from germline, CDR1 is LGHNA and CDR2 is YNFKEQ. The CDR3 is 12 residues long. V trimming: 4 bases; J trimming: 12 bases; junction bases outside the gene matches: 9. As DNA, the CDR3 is TGTGCCAGCAGCCCCAGCGGGGTGGAGTGGTACTTC. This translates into CASSPSGVEWYF.

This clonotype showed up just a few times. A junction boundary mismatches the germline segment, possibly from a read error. The CDR3 DNA reads as TGTGCTAGCAGCTTATGGCCGAGCTATGGCTACACCTTC. Residues: CASSLWPSYGYTF. V and J are TRBV7-7 and TRBJ1-2, with D unresolved. Germline V lookup: CDR1 SSHAT, CDR2 FNYEAQ (reference sequence). The CDR3 has 13 amino acids.

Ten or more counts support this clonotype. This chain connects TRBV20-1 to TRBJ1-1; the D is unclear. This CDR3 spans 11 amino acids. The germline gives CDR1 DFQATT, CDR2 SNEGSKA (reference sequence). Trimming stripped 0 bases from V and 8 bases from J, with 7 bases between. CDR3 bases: TGCAGTGCTAGAGATCTGAAAGAAGCTTTCTTT. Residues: CSARDLKEAFF.